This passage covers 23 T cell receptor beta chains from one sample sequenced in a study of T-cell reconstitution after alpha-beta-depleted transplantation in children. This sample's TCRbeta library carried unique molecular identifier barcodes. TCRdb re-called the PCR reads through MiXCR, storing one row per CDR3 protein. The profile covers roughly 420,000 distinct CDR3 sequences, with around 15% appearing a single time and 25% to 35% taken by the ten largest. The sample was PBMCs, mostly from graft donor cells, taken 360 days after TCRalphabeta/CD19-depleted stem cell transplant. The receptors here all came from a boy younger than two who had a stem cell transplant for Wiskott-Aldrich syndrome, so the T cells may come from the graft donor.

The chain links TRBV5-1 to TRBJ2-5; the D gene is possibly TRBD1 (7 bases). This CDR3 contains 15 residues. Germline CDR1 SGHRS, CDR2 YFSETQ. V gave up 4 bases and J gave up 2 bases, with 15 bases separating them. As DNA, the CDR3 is TGCGCCAGCAGCCCGGGCGCAGGGGGGCAAGAGACCCAGTACTTC. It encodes CASSPGAGGQETQYF.

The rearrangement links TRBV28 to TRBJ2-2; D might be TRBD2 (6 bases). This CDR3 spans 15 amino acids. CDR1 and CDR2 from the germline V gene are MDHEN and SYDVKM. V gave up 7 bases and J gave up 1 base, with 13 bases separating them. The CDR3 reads CASNPTSLNTGELFF. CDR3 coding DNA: TGTGCCAGCAACCCGACTAGTCTGAACACCGGGGAGCTGTTTTTT.

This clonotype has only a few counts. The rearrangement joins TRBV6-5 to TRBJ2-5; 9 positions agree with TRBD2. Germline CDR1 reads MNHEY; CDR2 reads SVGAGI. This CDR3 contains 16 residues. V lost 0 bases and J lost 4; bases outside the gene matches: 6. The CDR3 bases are TGTGCCAGCAGTTACTCCCGGGGTAGCGGGAGAGAGACCCAGTACTTC. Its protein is CASSYSRGSGRETQYF.

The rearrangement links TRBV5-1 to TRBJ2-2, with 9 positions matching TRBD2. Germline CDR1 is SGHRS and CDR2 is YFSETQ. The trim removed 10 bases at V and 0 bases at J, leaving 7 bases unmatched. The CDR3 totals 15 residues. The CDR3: CASWRGGANTGELFF. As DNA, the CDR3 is TGCGCCTCATGGCGGGGGGGAGCGAACACCGGGGAGCTGTTTTTT.

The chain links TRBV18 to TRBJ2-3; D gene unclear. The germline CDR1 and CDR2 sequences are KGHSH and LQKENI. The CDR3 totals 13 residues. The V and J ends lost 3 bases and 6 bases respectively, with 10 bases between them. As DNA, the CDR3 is TGTGCCAGCTCACCGCTAGATATTGATACGCAGTATTTT. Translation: CASSPLDIDTQYF.

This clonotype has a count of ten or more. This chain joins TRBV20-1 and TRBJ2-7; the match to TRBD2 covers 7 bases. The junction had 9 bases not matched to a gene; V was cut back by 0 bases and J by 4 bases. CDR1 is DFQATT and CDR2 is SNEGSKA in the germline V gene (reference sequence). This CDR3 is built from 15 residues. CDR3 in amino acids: CSARDPGRSPYEQYF. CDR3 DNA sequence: TGCAGTGCTAGAGATCCCGGGAGGAGCCCTTACGAGCAGTACTTC.

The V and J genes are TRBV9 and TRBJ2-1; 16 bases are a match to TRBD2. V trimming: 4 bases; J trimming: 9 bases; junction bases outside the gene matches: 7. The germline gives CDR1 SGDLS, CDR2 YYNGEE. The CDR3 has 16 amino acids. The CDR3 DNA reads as TGTGCCAGCAGCTTAGGGACTAGCGGGAGGGCCAGTGAGCAGTTCTTC. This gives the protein CASSLGTSGRASEQFF.

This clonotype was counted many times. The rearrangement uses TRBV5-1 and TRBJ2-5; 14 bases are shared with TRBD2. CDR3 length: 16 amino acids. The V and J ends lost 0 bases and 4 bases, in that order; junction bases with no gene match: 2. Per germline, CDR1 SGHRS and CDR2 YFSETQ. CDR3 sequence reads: CASSLVGTSGRETQYF. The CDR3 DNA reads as TGCGCCAGCAGCTTGGTCGGGACTAGCGGGAGAGAGACCCAGTACTTC.

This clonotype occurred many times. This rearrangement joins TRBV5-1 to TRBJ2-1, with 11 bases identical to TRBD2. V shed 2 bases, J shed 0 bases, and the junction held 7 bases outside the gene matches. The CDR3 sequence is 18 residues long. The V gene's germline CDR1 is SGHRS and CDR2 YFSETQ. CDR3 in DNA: TGCGCCAGCAGCTTACGACTAGCGGGGTTGAGCTCCTACAATGAGCAGTTCTTC. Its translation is CASSLRLAGLSSYNEQFF.

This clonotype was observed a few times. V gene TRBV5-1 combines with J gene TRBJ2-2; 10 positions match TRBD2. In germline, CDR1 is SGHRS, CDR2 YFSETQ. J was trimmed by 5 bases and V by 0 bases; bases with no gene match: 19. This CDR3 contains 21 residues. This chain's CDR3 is CASSLERGYRTSGVPTGELFF. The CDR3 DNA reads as TGCGCCAGCAGCTTGGAACGGGGCTATAGGACTAGCGGCGTTCCTACCGGGGAGCTGTTTTTT.

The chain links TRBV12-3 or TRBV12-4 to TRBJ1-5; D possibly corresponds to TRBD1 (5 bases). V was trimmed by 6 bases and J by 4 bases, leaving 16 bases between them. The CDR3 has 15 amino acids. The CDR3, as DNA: TGTGCCAGCAGCCCCGGGGCAGGTGATAATCAGCCCCAGCATTTT. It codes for CASSPGAGDNQPQHF.

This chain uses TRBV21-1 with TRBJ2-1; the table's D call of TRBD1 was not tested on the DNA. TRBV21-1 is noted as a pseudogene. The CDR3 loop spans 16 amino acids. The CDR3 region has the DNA TGTGCCAGCAGCAAAAGCAACTACCCGGCCTACAATGAGCAGTTCTTC. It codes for CASSKSNYPAYNEQFF.

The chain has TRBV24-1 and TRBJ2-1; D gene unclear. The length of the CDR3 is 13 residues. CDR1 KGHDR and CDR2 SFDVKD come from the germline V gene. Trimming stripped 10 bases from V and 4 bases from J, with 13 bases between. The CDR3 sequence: CATSDQTYNEQFF. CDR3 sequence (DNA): TGTGCCACTTCGGACCAAACATACAATGAGCAGTTCTTC.

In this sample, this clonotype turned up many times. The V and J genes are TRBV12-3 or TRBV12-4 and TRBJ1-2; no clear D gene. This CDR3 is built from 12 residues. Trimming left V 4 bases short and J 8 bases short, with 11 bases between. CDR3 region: CASSSPLGGYTF. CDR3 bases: TGTGCCAGCAGTTCACCGTTGGGAGGCTACACCTTC.

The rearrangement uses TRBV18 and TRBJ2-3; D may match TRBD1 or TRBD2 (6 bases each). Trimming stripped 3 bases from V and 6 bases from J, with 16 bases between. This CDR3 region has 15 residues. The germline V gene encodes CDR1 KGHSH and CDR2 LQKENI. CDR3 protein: CASSPRPGAQDTQYF. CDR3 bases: TGTGCCAGCTCACCGAGGCCGGGGGCACAGGATACGCAGTATTTT.

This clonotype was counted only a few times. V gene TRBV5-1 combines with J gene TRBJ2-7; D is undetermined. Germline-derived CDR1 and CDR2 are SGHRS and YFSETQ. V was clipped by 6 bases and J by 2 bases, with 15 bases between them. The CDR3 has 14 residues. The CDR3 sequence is CASKASGSTYEQYF. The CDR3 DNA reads TGCGCCAGCAAAGCCTCGGGCTCCACCTACGAGCAGTACTTC.

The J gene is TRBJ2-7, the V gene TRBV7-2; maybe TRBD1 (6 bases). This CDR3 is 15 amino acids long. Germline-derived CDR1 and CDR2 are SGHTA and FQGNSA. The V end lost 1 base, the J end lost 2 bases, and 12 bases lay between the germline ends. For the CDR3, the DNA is TGTGCCAGCAGCTTAGGTGGGGGCCTACCCTACGAGCAGTACTTC. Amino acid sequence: CASSLGGGLPYEQYF.

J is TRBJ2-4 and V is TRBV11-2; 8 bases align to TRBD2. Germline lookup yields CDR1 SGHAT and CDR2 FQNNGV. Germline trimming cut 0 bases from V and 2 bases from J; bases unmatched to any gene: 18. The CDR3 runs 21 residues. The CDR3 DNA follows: TGTGCCAGCAGCTTAGATTGGGGGACTAGGGGTGGGACTTTTACCAAAAACATTCAGTACTTC. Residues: CASSLDWGTRGGTFTKNIQYF.

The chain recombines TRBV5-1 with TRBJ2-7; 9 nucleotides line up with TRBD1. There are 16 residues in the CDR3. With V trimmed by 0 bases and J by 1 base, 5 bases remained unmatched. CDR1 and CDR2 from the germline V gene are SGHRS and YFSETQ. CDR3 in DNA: TGCGCCAGCAGCTTGGTACAGGGGGCCGGGTCCTACGAGCAGTACTTC. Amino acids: CASSLVQGAGSYEQYF.

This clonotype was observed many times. The DNA of the CDR3 is TGTGCCACCAGTGATCGAGGGGAGGGGCCCTACAATGAGCAGTTCTTC. This translates into CATSDRGEGPYNEQFF. This rearrangement joins TRBV24-1 to TRBJ2-1, with 7 bases identical to TRBD2. J lost 2 bases, V lost 3 bases, and 6 bases had no gene match. The V gene's germline CDR1 is KGHDR and CDR2 SFDVKD. The CDR3 runs 16 residues.

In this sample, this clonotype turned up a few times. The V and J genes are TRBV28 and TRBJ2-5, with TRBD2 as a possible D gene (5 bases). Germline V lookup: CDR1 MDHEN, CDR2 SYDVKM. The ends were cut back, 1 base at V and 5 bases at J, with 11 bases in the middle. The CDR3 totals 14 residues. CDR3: CASSLYAGGETQYF. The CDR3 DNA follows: TGTGCCAGCAGTTTATACGCAGGCGGGGAGACCCAGTACTTC.

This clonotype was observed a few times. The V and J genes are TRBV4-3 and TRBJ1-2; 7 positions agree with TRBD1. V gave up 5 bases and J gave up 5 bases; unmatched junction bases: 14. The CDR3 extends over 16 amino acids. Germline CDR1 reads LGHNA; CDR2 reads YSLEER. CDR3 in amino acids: CASSLRRDSLGYGYTF. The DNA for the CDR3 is TGCGCCAGCAGCTTAAGAAGGGACAGCCTCGGGTATGGCTACACCTTC.

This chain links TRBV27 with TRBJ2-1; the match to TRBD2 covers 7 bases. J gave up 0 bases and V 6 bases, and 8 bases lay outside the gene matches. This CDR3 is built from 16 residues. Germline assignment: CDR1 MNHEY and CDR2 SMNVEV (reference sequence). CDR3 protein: CASRHGDYSSYNEQFF. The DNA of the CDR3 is TGTGCCAGCAGGCACGGGGACTACAGCTCCTACAATGAGCAGTTCTTC.